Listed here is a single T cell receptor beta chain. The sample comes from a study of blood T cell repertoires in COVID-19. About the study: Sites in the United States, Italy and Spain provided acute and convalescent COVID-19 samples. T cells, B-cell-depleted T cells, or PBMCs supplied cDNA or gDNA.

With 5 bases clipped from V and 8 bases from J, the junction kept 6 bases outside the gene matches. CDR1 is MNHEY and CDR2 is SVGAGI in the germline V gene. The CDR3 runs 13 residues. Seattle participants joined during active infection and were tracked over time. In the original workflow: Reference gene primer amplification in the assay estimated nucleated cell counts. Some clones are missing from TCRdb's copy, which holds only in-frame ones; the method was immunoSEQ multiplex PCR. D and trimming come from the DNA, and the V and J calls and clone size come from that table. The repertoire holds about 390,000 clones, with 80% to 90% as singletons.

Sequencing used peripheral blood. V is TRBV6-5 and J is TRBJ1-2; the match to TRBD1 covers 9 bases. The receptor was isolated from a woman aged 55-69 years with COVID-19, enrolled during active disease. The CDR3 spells CASSLTGGHGYTF. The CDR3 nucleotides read TGTGCCAGCAGTCTGACAGGGGGGCACGGCTACACCTTC.